These T cell receptor beta chains were read from a single sample in a study of cytomegalovirus exposure and HLA in healthy donors. Clones were sequenced by immunoSEQ multiplex PCR, and TCRdb holds only the in-frame ones, with some missing. The table has about 110,000 clones, 70% seen once. Sequenced sample: PBMCs. The receptor source for this set is a man aged 35 to 55 in good health and CMV-seropositive. Both conserved end residues are part of each CDR3. The order of the fields is D gene, V gene, clone size, CDR3 length, J gene, CDR3 DNA, CDR3 protein. A D gene is named only where the DNA matches it firmly. A clone size is listed for some rows: how often the clone was seen (once, few, many), or a class if it is expanded.

d_gene: TRBD2
v_gene: TRBV5-1
abundance: .
len: 14
j_gene: TRBJ2-4
CDR3nt: TGCGCCAGCAGCTCGGGACTAGCGTCGAACATTCAGTACTTC
CDR3aa: CASSSGLASNIQYF

d_gene: .
v_gene: TRBV18
abundance: .
len: 14
j_gene: TRBJ1-4
CDR3nt: TGTGCCAGCTCCCTAGGGGTGACTAATGAAAAACTGTTTTTT
CDR3aa: CASSLGVTNEKLFF

d_gene: .
v_gene: TRBV13
abundance: .
len: 14
j_gene: TRBJ2-5
CDR3nt: TGTGCCAGCAGCCGGGGGGCGGTCCAAGAGACCCAGTACTTC
CDR3aa: CASSRGAVQETQYF

d_gene: .
v_gene: TRBV28
abundance: .
len: 12
j_gene: TRBJ1-2
CDR3nt: TGTGCCAGCAGTTTACAGGGGAATGGCTACACCTTC
CDR3aa: CASSLQGNGYTF

d_gene: .
v_gene: TRBV6-1
abundance: few
len: 16
j_gene: TRBJ1-1
CDR3nt: TGTGCCAGCAGTGACTTCTTGGACAGTGTTCGATCTGAAGCTTTCTTT
CDR3aa: CASSDFLDSVRSEAFF

d_gene: TRBD2
v_gene: TRBV4-2
abundance: .
len: 16
j_gene: TRBJ2-1
CDR3nt: TGTGCCAGCAGCCAAGCTCTAGCGGGAGCCTACAATGAGCAGTTCTTC
CDR3aa: CASSQALAGAYNEQFF

d_gene: .
v_gene: TRBV19
abundance: .
len: 15
j_gene: TRBJ1-2
CDR3nt: TGTGCCAGTAGTATCTACGGACACTCTAACTATGGCTACACCTTC
CDR3aa: CASSIYGHSNYGYTF

d_gene: .
v_gene: TRBV6-1
abundance: few
len: 14
j_gene: TRBJ1-5
CDR3nt: TGTGCCAGCAGTGAAGCGGGTCAGCGGCAGCCCCAGCATTTT
CDR3aa: CASSEAGQRQPQHF

d_gene: .
v_gene: TRBV15
abundance: .
len: 11
j_gene: TRBJ2-7
CDR3nt: TGTGCCACCAGAGGGGGTTACGAGCAGTACTTC
CDR3aa: CATRGGYEQYF

d_gene: TRBD1
v_gene: TRBV28
abundance: few
len: 14
j_gene: TRBJ1-2
CDR3nt: TGTGCCAGCAGGCTCGGGGCAGGGGGCTATGGCTACACCTTC
CDR3aa: CASRLGAGGYGYTF

d_gene: TRBD2
v_gene: TRBV7-3
abundance: .
len: 16
j_gene: TRBJ2-3
CDR3nt: TGTGCCAGCAGCTCAAACGGAATAGCGGGATTGGATACGCAGTATTTT
CDR3aa: CASSSNGIAGLDTQYF

d_gene: TRBD2
v_gene: TRBV6-5
abundance: .
len: 15
j_gene: TRBJ2-1
CDR3nt: TGTGCCAGCAGTTACGCGGGAGGAGGGAAGAATGAGCAGTTCTTC
CDR3aa: CASSYAGGGKNEQFF

d_gene: .
v_gene: TRBV2
abundance: .
len: 15
j_gene: TRBJ1-1
CDR3nt: TGTGCCAGCAGTGCTCAAGGACACTTAGATCTGGAAGCTTTCTTT
CDR3aa: CASSAQGHLDLEAFF

d_gene: .
v_gene: TRBV7-2
abundance: few
len: 17
j_gene: TRBJ1-4
CDR3nt: TGTGCCAGCAGCTTAAGAGGCCCCGGGGCAACTAATGAAAAACTGTTTTTT
CDR3aa: CASSLRGPGATNEKLFF

d_gene: .
v_gene: TRBV7-6
abundance: .
len: 13
j_gene: TRBJ1-1
CDR3nt: TGTGCCAGCAGCCCGAGGTCGGGAGCAGAAGCTTTCTTT
CDR3aa: CASSPRSGAEAFF

d_gene: .
v_gene: TRBV7-9
abundance: .
len: 14
j_gene: TRBJ2-1
CDR3nt: TGTGCCAGCAGGCTCCGGGGGGCGCTCGATGAGCAGTTCTTC
CDR3aa: CASRLRGALDEQFF

d_gene: TRBD1
v_gene: TRBV2
abundance: .
len: 14
j_gene: TRBJ1-5
CDR3nt: TGTGCCAGCAGTACACAGGGGACTAATCAGCCCCAGCATTTT
CDR3aa: CASSTQGTNQPQHF

d_gene: .
v_gene: TRBV5-8
abundance: .
len: 14
j_gene: TRBJ2-1
CDR3nt: TGTGCCAGCAGCTTCCCCGGAGGGGACAATGAGCAGTTCTTC
CDR3aa: CASSFPGGDNEQFF

d_gene: .
v_gene: TRBV5-1
abundance: .
len: 14
j_gene: TRBJ2-5
CDR3nt: TGCGCCAGCAGCTTGTTAGGGAGCGCAGAGACCCAGTACTTC
CDR3aa: CASSLLGSAETQYF

d_gene: TRBD1
v_gene: TRBV9
abundance: .
len: 15
j_gene: TRBJ1-4
CDR3nt: TGTGCCAGCAGCGCCTCCGGGACAGCCCCTTTTAGACTGTTTTTT
CDR3aa: CASSASGTAPFRLFF

d_gene: .
v_gene: TRBV15
abundance: .
len: 15
j_gene: TRBJ1-4
CDR3nt: TGTGCCACCAGCAGAGTAAAGGGGTATGGTGAAAAACTGTTTTTT
CDR3aa: CATSRVKGYGEKLFF

d_gene: .
v_gene: TRBV5-1
abundance: .
len: 13
j_gene: TRBJ1-1
CDR3nt: TGCGCCAGCAGCCGATCGGGGGACACTGAAGCTTTCTTT
CDR3aa: CASSRSGDTEAFF

d_gene: TRBD2
v_gene: TRBV7-6
abundance: once
len: 15
j_gene: TRBJ2-1
CDR3nt: TGTGCCAGCAGCTTAGTGGCTAGCGGGTACAATGAGCAGTTCTTC
CDR3aa: CASSLVASGYNEQFF

d_gene: .
v_gene: TRBV6-1
abundance: .
len: 16
j_gene: TRBJ1-5
CDR3nt: TGTGCCAGCAGTGCTCCGGCAGGATATAGCAATCAGCCCCAGCATTTT
CDR3aa: CASSAPAGYSNQPQHF

d_gene: .
v_gene: TRBV28
abundance: .
len: 12
j_gene: TRBJ1-5
CDR3nt: TGTGCCAGCAGTTTTACGAGTCAGCCCCAGCATTTT
CDR3aa: CASSFTSQPQHF

d_gene: TRBD2
v_gene: TRBV9
abundance: once
len: 13
j_gene: TRBJ2-1
CDR3nt: TGTGCCTCGGCGGGACTAGAAGACAATGAGCAGTTCTTC
CDR3aa: CASAGLEDNEQFF

d_gene: TRBD1
v_gene: TRBV2
abundance: few
len: 15
j_gene: TRBJ2-2
CDR3nt: TGTGCCAGCCGGGGACAGGGAAGTTGGACCGGGGAGCTGTTTTTT
CDR3aa: CASRGQGSWTGELFF

d_gene: .
v_gene: TRBV4-3
abundance: .
len: 15
j_gene: TRBJ1-2
CDR3nt: TGCGCCAGCAGCCAAGATTATGGGCAGGGCTATGGCTACACCTTC
CDR3aa: CASSQDYGQGYGYTF

d_gene: .
v_gene: TRBV5-4
abundance: .
len: 13
j_gene: TRBJ1-2
CDR3nt: TGTGCCAGCAGCCCGAGCGATAACTATGGCTACACCTTC
CDR3aa: CASSPSDNYGYTF

d_gene: TRBD2
v_gene: TRBV5-1
abundance: .
len: 15
j_gene: TRBJ2-3
CDR3nt: TGCGCCAGCAGCACACCTAGCGGCCAAGCAGATACGCAGTATTTT
CDR3aa: CASSTPSGQADTQYF

d_gene: TRBD1
v_gene: TRBV6-4
abundance: few
len: 15
j_gene: TRBJ2-3
CDR3nt: TGTGCCAGCAGTGACGGGACAGGGGTCGCAGATACGCAGTATTTT
CDR3aa: CASSDGTGVADTQYF

d_gene: .
v_gene: TRBV5-4
abundance: .
len: 11
j_gene: TRBJ1-1
CDR3nt: TGTGCCAGCAGCTCCCTCGCTGAAGCTTTCTTT
CDR3aa: CASSSLAEAFF

d_gene: TRBD2
v_gene: TRBV30
abundance: .
len: 14
j_gene: TRBJ2-5
CDR3nt: TGTGCCTGGAATCTTGGCGGGAGCATAGAGACCCAGTACTTC
CDR3aa: CAWNLGGSIETQYF

d_gene: .
v_gene: TRBV6-6
abundance: once
len: 11
j_gene: TRBJ2-1
CDR3nt: TGTGCCAGCAGTTTATTAGCGGAGCAGTTCTTC
CDR3aa: CASSLLAEQFF

d_gene: .
v_gene: TRBV4-2
abundance: .
len: 17
j_gene: TRBJ2-1
CDR3nt: TGTGCCAGCAGCCAAGATCGTCTGGGGGCTTCCTACAATGAGCAGTTCTTC
CDR3aa: CASSQDRLGASYNEQFF

d_gene: .
v_gene: TRBV21-1
abundance: .
len: 13
j_gene: TRBJ2-7
CDR3nt: TGTGCCAGCAGCAGCAGGGGATCCTACGAGCAGTACTTC
CDR3aa: CASSSRGSYEQYF

d_gene: TRBD2
v_gene: TRBV2
abundance: .
len: 15
j_gene: TRBJ2-1
CDR3nt: TGTGCCAGCAGTCTAGCGGGAGCAGGTTACAATGAGCAGTTCTTC
CDR3aa: CASSLAGAGYNEQFF

d_gene: .
v_gene: TRBV11-2
abundance: .
len: 13
j_gene: TRBJ1-1
CDR3nt: TGTGCCAGCAGCTCCCTAGTGGGGGGGGGAGCTTTCTTT
CDR3aa: CASSSLVGGGAFF

d_gene: .
v_gene: TRBV9
abundance: .
len: 14
j_gene: TRBJ1-3
CDR3nt: TGTGCCAGCAGCGTAGCAGGGACTGGAAACACCATATATTTT
CDR3aa: CASSVAGTGNTIYF

d_gene: .
v_gene: TRBV11-2
abundance: .
len: 14
j_gene: TRBJ1-1
CDR3nt: TGTGCCAGCAGCTTAGACAGGCGGGGAACTGAAGCTTTCTTT
CDR3aa: CASSLDRRGTEAFF

d_gene: TRBD1
v_gene: TRBV6-5
abundance: .
len: 12
j_gene: TRBJ2-7
CDR3nt: TGTGCCAGCGGGGACAGTATCCGCGAGCAGTACTTC
CDR3aa: CASGDSIREQYF

d_gene: .
v_gene: TRBV18
abundance: .
len: 14
j_gene: TRBJ1-5
CDR3nt: TGTGCCAGCTCACCAATAGGGGCCAATCAGCCCCAGCATTTT
CDR3aa: CASSPIGANQPQHF

d_gene: .
v_gene: TRBV7-2
abundance: few
len: 12
j_gene: TRBJ2-2
CDR3nt: TGTGCCAGCAGCTCCAGTACCGGGGAGCTGTTTTTT
CDR3aa: CASSSSTGELFF

d_gene: .
v_gene: TRBV4-1
abundance: .
len: 16
j_gene: TRBJ1-5
CDR3nt: TGCGCCAGCAGCCAAGTCGTAAAAGGGAGAGACCAGCCCCAGCATTTT
CDR3aa: CASSQVVKGRDQPQHF

d_gene: TRBD1
v_gene: TRBV6-6
abundance: .
len: 16
j_gene: TRBJ1-4
CDR3nt: TGTGCCAGCAGGAACCGACAGGGGGCGCGGAATGAAAAACTGTTTTTT
CDR3aa: CASRNRQGARNEKLFF

d_gene: TRBD2
v_gene: TRBV6-5
abundance: .
len: 15
j_gene: TRBJ2-7
CDR3nt: TGTGCCAGCAGTTACTCGGGACTAGCGGTATACGAGCAGTACTTC
CDR3aa: CASSYSGLAVYEQYF

d_gene: TRBD1
v_gene: TRBV5-1
abundance: few
len: 16
j_gene: TRBJ1-2
CDR3nt: TGCGCCAGCAGCTTAGGGACAGGGTTCGGCATCTATGGCTACACCTTC
CDR3aa: CASSLGTGFGIYGYTF

d_gene: TRBD2
v_gene: TRBV18
abundance: .
len: 17
j_gene: TRBJ2-1
CDR3nt: TGTGCCAGCTCACCACCGGCTAGCGGGAGTTTTACCAATGAGCAGTTCTTC
CDR3aa: CASSPPASGSFTNEQFF

d_gene: TRBD1
v_gene: TRBV5-4
abundance: .
len: 17
j_gene: TRBJ1-2
CDR3nt: TGTGCCAGCAGTTTAGATACTTCCGGGACAGCTCTGTATGGCTACACCTTC
CDR3aa: CASSLDTSGTALYGYTF

d_gene: .
v_gene: TRBV7-2
abundance: .
len: 14
j_gene: TRBJ1-1
CDR3nt: TGTGCCAGCAGCTTAGGGCGGCTGAGCACTGAAGCTTTCTTT
CDR3aa: CASSLGRLSTEAFF

d_gene: TRBD1
v_gene: TRBV27
abundance: .
len: 13
j_gene: TRBJ1-1
CDR3nt: TGTGCCAGCAACCTCGACAGGGGCACTGAAGCTTTCTTT
CDR3aa: CASNLDRGTEAFF